The TCR beta chain described here comes from a study of post-analysis software for immune sequencing data. Study background: Relapsing-remitting, secondary progressive and progressive-relapsing forms made up the multiple sclerosis disease courses.

Prepared libraries of TCR beta cDNA carried unique molecular identifiers. T cells numbering roughly 0.95 to 11 million gave rise to roughly 0.5 million cDNA molecules. TCRdb independently ran MiXCR on the PCR reads; one entry per CDR3 protein. The data hold hundreds of thousands of distinct CDR3 sequences, with around 64% observed a single time. The CDR3 runs to 15 residues. The germline V gene has CDR1 MGHRA and CDR2 YSYEKL. Study conclusions and caveats: Significantly lower normalized Chao1 diversity was seen in multiple sclerosis patients than in controls. TRBV segments more frequent in patients than in controls numbered about 5 and included TRBV5-6, TRBV5-1 and TRBV20-1. Samples made in the same batch grouped tightly together by F measure.

Points on this clonotype: Its specificity is unknown. An end of the junction does not agree with germline; a read error may underlie this.

The material sequenced was blood. This clonotype originated in a girl aged 2-9 years with multiple sclerosis. J is TRBJ2-7 and V is TRBV4-1; 8 bases match TRBD1. DNA for the CDR3: TGCGCCGGCAGCCAACGGACAGGGCCACGCTACGAGCAGTACTTC. It codes for CAGSQRTGPRYEQYF.